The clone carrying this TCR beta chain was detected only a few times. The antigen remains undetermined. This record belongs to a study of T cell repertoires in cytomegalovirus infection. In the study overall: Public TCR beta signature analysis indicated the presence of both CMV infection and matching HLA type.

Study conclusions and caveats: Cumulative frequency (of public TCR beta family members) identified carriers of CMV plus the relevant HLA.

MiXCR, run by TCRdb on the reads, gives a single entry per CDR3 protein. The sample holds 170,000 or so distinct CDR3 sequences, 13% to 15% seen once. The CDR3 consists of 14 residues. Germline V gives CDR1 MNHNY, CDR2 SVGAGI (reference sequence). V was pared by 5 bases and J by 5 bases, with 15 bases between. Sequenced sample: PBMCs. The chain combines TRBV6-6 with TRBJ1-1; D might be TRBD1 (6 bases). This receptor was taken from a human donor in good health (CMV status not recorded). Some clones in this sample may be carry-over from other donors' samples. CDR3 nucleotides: TGTGCCAGCAGTCCCCCGGGGGGCCCGACTGAAGCTTTCTTT. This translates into CASSPPGGPTEAFF.